This TCR beta chain was recorded in a study of shared clonotypes between healthy human individuals. Whole-study context: The people who gave samples were a couple of women and a few men aged 18 to 49. Used for every donor were three CD4 naive, three CD4 memory, two CD8 naive and one CD8 memory plate.

Naive CD8 cells lacked CD45RO, underwent positive selection for CCR7 and left out terminally differentiated effector memory CD45RA+ cells. In the case of this clone: Antigen specificity is unknown. An end of the junction does not agree with germline; a read error may underlie this.

Study outcomes and limitations: Generation probabilities were higher for clonotypes shared across all four sorted-subset donors than for unshared ones.

The test was conducted at deep level. TCRdb's table, derived via immunoSEQ multiplex PCR, lists solely in-frame clones and lacks some. This sample has some 600,000 clones, with approximately 96% found just once. Sequencing input: naive CD8+ T cells sorted from blood. The TCR originated in a young woman in good health.

The CDR3 region has the DNA TGCAGCGCTGAAGCAGGCAGAACCTTCACAGATACGCAGTATTTT. It encodes CSAEAGRTFTDTQYF. This chain joins TRBV29-1 and TRBJ2-3, with D uncertain. The CDR3 is made up of 15 amino acids. In germline, CDR1 is SQVTM, CDR2 ANQGSEA.